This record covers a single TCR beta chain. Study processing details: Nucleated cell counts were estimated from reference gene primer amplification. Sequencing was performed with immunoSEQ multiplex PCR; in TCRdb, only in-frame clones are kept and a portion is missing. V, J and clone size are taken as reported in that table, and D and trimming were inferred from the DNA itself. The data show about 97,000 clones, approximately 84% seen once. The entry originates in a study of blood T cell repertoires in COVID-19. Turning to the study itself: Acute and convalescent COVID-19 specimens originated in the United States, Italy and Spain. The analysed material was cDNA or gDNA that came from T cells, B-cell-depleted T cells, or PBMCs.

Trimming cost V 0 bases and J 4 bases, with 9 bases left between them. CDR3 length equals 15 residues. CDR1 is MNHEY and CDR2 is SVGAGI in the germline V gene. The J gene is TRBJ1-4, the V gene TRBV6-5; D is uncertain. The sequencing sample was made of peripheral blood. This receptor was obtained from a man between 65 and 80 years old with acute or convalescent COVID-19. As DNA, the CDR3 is TGTGCCAGCAGTTACTCGAACCGGTATAATGAAAAACTGTTTTTT. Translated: CASSYSNRYNEKLFF.